The 2 T cell receptor beta chains below all came from one sample that was sequenced in a study of OX40 agonist ivuxolimab in advanced cancers. This table comes from immunoSEQ multiplex PCR, and its TCRdb copy is limited to in-frame clones, with some not included. The sample lists tens of thousands of clones; approximately 80% were seen once. The sequencing used CD4+ or CD8+ T cells sorted from blood, collected in a trial of the OX40 agonist ivuxolimab. The source of these receptors is an adult with an advanced solid tumor such as melanoma, head and neck, liver or kidney cancer.

The chain joins TRBV7-9 to TRBJ1-1; no definite D call. CDR1 is SEHNR, CDR2 FQNEAQ, per germline (reference sequence). V was shortened by 1 base and J by 6 bases, with 12 bases between the two germline ends. The CDR3 loop spans 14 amino acids. The CDR3 protein is CASSLDIADPEAFF. DNA for the CDR3: TGTGCCAGCAGCTTAGATATCGCAGACCCTGAAGCTTTCTTT.

The chain uses TRBV29-1 and TRBJ1-5; D not certain. Trimming shortened V by 3 bases and J by 3 bases, and 9 bases separated the two germline ends. The germline gives CDR1 SQVTM, CDR2 ANQGSEA. The CDR3 sequence is 13 residues long. The CDR3 DNA sequence: TGCAGCGTTGAGCCCGGCTACAATCAGCCCCAGCATTTT. As protein: CSVEPGYNQPQHF.